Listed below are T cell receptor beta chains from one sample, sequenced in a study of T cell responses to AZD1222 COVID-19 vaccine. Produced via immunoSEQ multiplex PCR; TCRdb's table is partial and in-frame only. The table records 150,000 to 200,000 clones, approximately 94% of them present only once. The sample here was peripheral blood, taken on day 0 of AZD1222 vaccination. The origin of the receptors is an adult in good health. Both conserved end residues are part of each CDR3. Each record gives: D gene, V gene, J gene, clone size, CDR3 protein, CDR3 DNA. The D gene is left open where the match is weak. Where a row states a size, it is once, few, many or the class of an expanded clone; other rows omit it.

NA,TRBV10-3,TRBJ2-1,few,CAIRSISNEQFF,TGTGCCATCAGGAGCATCTCCAATGAGCAGTTCTTC
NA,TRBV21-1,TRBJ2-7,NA,CASRRELGYEQYF,TGTGCCAGCCGCAGGGAGCTAGGATACGAGCAGTACTTC
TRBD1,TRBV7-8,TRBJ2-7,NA,CASSLGGDRGYEQYF,TGTGCCAGCAGCTTAGGCGGGGACAGGGGTTACGAGCAGTACTTC
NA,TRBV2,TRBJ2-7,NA,CASHRTFSSYEQYF,TGTGCCAGCCACCGGACGTTTAGCTCCTACGAGCAGTACTTC
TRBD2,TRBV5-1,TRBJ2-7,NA,CASYPGLAGGISSYEQYF,TGCGCCAGCTATCCCGGACTAGCGGGAGGCATTTCTAGCTACGAGCAGTACTTC
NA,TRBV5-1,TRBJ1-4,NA,CASSPPRSTTNEKLFF,TGCGCCAGCAGCCCCCCCCGATCTACAACTAATGAAAAACTGTTTTTT
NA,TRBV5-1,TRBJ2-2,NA,CASSFMAGLGTGELFF,TGCGCCAGCAGCTTTATGGCGGGGCTCGGAACCGGGGAGCTGTTTTTT
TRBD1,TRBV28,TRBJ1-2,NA,CASSSLGGTEARGGYTF,TGTGCCAGCAGTTCATTGGGTGGGACAGAGGCCCGGGGCGGCTACACCTTC
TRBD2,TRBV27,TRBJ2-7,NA,CASSLIAGGHEQYF,TGTGCCAGCAGTTTGATAGCGGGAGGCCACGAGCAGTACTTC
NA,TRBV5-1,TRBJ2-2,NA,CASSLGASYAGELFF,TGCGCCAGCAGCTTGGGGGCTAGTTACGCCGGGGAGCTGTTTTTT